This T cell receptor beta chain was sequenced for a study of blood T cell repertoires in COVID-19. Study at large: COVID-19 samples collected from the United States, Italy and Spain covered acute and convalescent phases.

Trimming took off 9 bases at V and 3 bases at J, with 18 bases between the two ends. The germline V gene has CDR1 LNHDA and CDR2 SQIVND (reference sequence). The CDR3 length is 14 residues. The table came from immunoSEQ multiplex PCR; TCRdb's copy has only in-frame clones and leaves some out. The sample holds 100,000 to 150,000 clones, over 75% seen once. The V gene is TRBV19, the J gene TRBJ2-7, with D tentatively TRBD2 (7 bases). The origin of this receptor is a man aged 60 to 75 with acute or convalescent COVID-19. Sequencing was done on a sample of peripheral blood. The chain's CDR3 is CASSGVRGVYEQYF. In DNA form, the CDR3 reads TGTGCCAGCTCAGGGGTCCGGGGGGTCTACGAGCAGTACTTC.